The 17 T cell receptor beta chains given below trace back to one sample, sequenced in a study of T cells in Graves' hyperthyroidism and ophthalmopathy. RNA transcripts were the template for amplifying TCR beta CDR3 regions. HTBI primers drove first-round RT-PCR of the TCR CDR3. Each CDR3 protein gets one entry after TCRdb re-called the multiplex PCR reads with MiXCR. The sample holds fewer than 450,000 distinct CDR3 sequences, roughly 15% seen once. Sequencing was done on a sample of blood. The receptors come from a woman younger than 45 with Graves' hyperthyroidism that later progressed to Graves' ophthalmopathy.

In this sample, this clonotype turned up many times. The chain combines TRBV12-3 or TRBV12-4 with TRBJ2-2; TRBD2 matches at 10 bases. V was clipped by 5 bases and J by 1 base; unmatched bases: 4. This CDR3 region has 16 residues. The CDR3 loop is CASSPRLAGNTGELFF. The CDR3 bases are TGTGCCAGCAGTCCCCGACTAGCGGGGAACACCGGGGAGCTGTTTTTT.

This clonotype was detected many times. This rearrangement joins TRBV2 to TRBJ2-7; D is possibly TRBD2 (6 bases). V dropped 2 bases and J dropped 0 bases, with 11 bases sitting between them. Germline V lookup: CDR1 SNHLY, CDR2 FYNNEI. This CDR3 has 15 residues. CDR3 nucleotide sequence: TGTGCCAGCAGTGAAACCCCGGGGGTCTCCTACGAGCAGTACTTC. Protein: CASSETPGVSYEQYF.

This clonotype was found many times. The chain joins TRBV6-2 or TRBV6-3 to TRBJ1-1; no firm D call. CDR1 and CDR2 (germline): MNHEY, SVGEGT. There are 11 residues in the CDR3. The V gene lost 5 bases and the J gene lost 7 bases, with 8 bases spanning the gap. CDR3 sequence: CASSNSLEAFF. CDR3 DNA sequence: TGTGCCAGCAGTAACAGTCTTGAAGCTTTCTTT.

This clonotype was recorded once. This may come from a read error, since a much larger clone is one base off. The chain employs TRBV25-1 and TRBJ2-2, with D perhaps TRBD2 (5 bases). Germline V CDR1 and CDR2: MGHDK, SYGVNS. This CDR3 is 17 amino acids long. The CDR3 is CASSDRGRPSNTGELVF. In DNA, the CDR3 is TGTGCCAGCAGTGATCGAGGCAGGCCCTCGAACACCGGGGAGCTGGTTTTT.

A few counts support this clonotype. This rearrangement joins TRBV11-2 to TRBJ2-4, with TRBD2 matching 13 bases. The CDR3 is made up of 17 amino acids. The V gene's germline CDR1 is SGHAT and CDR2 FQNNGV. V shed 3 bases and J 7 bases; nucleotides not matched to a gene: 9. CDR3 loop: CASSFSTSGRGLNIQYF. CDR3 coding DNA: TGTGCCAGCAGCTTTTCCACTAGCGGGAGGGGGTTGAACATTCAGTACTTC. The full variable domain, its missing parts supplied by reference TRBV11-2 and TRBJ2-4, is EAGVAQSPRYKIIEKRQSVAFWCNPISGHATLYWYQQILGQGPKLLIQFQNNGVVDDSQLPKDRFSAERLKGVDSTLKIQPAKLEDSAVYLCASSFSTSGRGLNIQYFGAGTRLSVL.

On this clonotype itself: A much larger clone differs by one base, so this may be a read error. The chain joins TRBV3-1 to TRBJ2-7; D remains unclear. Germline V gene data show CDR1 as LGHDT and CDR2 as YNNKEL (reference sequence). CDR3 length: 14 residues. The CDR3 spells CASRQESILGEQYF. The CDR3 bases are TGTGCCAGCAGGCAAGAAAGCATCTTGGGCGAGCAGTACTTC.

This clonotype was found many times. The gene calls are TRBV7-2 and TRBJ1-1; TRBD1 matches 8 bases. The CDR3 runs to 14 residues. CDR1 is SGHTA and CDR2 is FQGNSA in the germline V gene. V shed 1 base and J 4 bases; nucleotides not matched to a gene: 2. The CDR3 nucleotides are TGTGCCAGCAGCTTAGATACAGGGGGCACTGAAGCTTTCTTT. This sequence encodes CASSLDTGGTEAFF.

This clonotype was counted ten times or more. The chain couples TRBV7-8 to TRBJ1-1; D unresolved. CDR3 length: 15 residues. CDR1 and CDR2 (germline): SGHVS, FQNEAQ. Trimming stripped 2 bases from V and 1 base from J, with 11 bases between. Here the CDR3 reads CASSLRWSGNTEAFF. For the CDR3, the DNA is TGTGCCAGCAGCTTACGGTGGTCTGGGAACACTGAAGCTTTCTTT.

In regard to this clonotype: A much larger clone lies a single base off, so this may be a read error. V is TRBV5-1 and J is TRBJ2-3; no clear D gene. Trimming took off 3 bases at V and 2 bases at J, with 10 bases between the two ends. The CDR3 contains 14 residues. Germline V CDR1 and CDR2: SGHRS, YFSETQ. Written as DNA, the CDR3 is TGCGCCAGCAGCTACGGACGACACACAGATACGCAGTATTTT. It translates to CASSYGRHTDTQYF.

This sequence joins TRBV4-2 and TRBJ2-5; TRBD2 aligns across 9 bases. V lost 0 bases to trimming and J lost 1 base; unmatched junction nucleotides: 3. The germline CDR1 and CDR2 sequences are LGHNA and YNFKEQ. There are 16 residues in the CDR3. CDR3 sequence: CASSQDRGGVQETQYF. The CDR3 region has the DNA TGTGCCAGCAGCCAAGATCGCGGGGGGGTCCAAGAGACCCAGTACTTC.

This clonotype was seen repeatedly, ten times or more. This chain connects TRBV28 to TRBJ2-6, with 8 nucleotides matching TRBD1. J gave up 4 bases and V 5 bases, and 10 bases lay outside the gene matches. The CDR3 runs 17 residues. Per the germline V gene, CDR1 is MDHEN and CDR2 is SYDVKM. The chain's CDR3 is CASSPAQGAAGANVLTF. CDR3 bases: TGTGCCAGCAGTCCCGCCCAGGGGGCTGCCGGGGCCAACGTCCTGACTTTC.

The chain employs TRBV28 and TRBJ1-5; D remains ambiguous. The V end lost 6 bases, the J end lost 10 bases, and 31 bases lay between the germline ends. CDR1 and CDR2 from the germline V gene are MDHEN and SYDVKM. CDR3 length equals 18 residues. CDR3 residues: CASSTATVAWSPTSPQHF. The CDR3 DNA reads as TGTGCCAGCAGCACCGCTACAGTCGCGTGGTCCCCGACGTCTCCCCAGCATTTT.

This clonotype occurred a few times. V is TRBV5-1 and J is TRBJ1-3; a possible D gene is TRBD1 (6 bases). This CDR3 region has 16 residues. CDR1 SGHRS and CDR2 YFSETQ come from the germline V gene. Trimming shortened V by 0 bases and J by 0 bases, and 10 bases separated the two germline ends. CDR3 coding DNA: TGCGCCAGCAGCTTGGCCGGGACACCCTCTGGAAACACCATATATTTT. This sequence encodes CASSLAGTPSGNTIYF.

This clonotype was picked up a small number of times. The gene calls are TRBV5-1 and TRBJ2-7, with 8 nucleotides matching TRBD1. Germline V gene lookup returns CDR1 SGHRS and CDR2 YFSETQ. Trimming took 4 bases from V and 0 from J; bases not matched to a gene: 12. This CDR3 has 17 amino acids. The chain's CDR3 is CASSGGFAGQGSYEQYF. CDR3 nucleotides: TGCGCCAGCAGCGGGGGATTTGCCGGACAGGGCTCCTACGAGCAGTACTTC. The whole variable domain, remainder taken from reference TRBV5-1 and TRBJ2-7, is KAGVTQTPRYLIKTRGQQVTLSCSPISGHRSVSWYQQTPGQGLQFLFEYFSETQRNKGNFPGRFSGRQFSNSRSEMNVSTLELGDSALYLCASSGGFAGQGSYEQYFGPGTRLTVT.

In the case of this clonotype: The junction departs from the called germline gene at one end, perhaps through a read error. CDR3 DNA: TGTGCCAGCTCACCAGGCGGGACAGGTCGAAATCGGCCCCAGCATTTT. Translating gives CASSPGGTGRNRPQHF. The chain carries TRBV18 and TRBJ1-5; 8 bases are a match to TRBD1. The germline V gene has CDR1 KGHSH and CDR2 LQKENI. This CDR3 contains 16 residues.

This clonotype was counted many times. The chain recombines TRBV6-1 with TRBJ1-2, with 9 positions matching TRBD1. In germline, CDR1 is MNHNS, CDR2 SASEGT. The V and J ends lost 4 bases and 3 bases, in that order; junction bases with no gene match: 9. The CDR3 sequence is 16 residues long. The CDR3 coding sequence is TGTGCCAGCAGTGTCCACACCGGGACAGGGTACTATGGCTACACCTTC. Translated: CASSVHTGTGYYGYTF.

In its sample, this clonotype was seen many times. This rearrangement joins TRBV6-1 to TRBJ2-7; D unresolved. Germline CDR1 MNHNS, CDR2 SASEGT. This CDR3 has 12 residues. V lost 5 bases and J lost 8, with 13 bases in between. For the CDR3, the DNA is TGTGCCAGCAGTCGTAATTCAGAGAAGCAGTACTTC. Its protein product is CASSRNSEKQYF.